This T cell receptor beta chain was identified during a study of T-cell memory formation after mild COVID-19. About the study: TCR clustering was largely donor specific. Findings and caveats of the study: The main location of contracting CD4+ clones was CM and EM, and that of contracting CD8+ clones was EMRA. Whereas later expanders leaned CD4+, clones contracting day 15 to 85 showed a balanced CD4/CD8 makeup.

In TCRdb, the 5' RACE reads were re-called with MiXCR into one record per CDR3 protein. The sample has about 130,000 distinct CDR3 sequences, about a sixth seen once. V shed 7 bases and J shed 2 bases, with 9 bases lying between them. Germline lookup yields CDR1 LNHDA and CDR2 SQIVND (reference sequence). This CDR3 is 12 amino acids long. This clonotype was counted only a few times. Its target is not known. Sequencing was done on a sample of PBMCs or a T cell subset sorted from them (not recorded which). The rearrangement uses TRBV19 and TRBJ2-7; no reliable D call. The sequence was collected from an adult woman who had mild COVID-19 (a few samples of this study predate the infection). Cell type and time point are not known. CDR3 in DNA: TGTGCCAGTACCTCGTCGGCCTACGAGCAGTACTTC. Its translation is CASTSSAYEQYF.